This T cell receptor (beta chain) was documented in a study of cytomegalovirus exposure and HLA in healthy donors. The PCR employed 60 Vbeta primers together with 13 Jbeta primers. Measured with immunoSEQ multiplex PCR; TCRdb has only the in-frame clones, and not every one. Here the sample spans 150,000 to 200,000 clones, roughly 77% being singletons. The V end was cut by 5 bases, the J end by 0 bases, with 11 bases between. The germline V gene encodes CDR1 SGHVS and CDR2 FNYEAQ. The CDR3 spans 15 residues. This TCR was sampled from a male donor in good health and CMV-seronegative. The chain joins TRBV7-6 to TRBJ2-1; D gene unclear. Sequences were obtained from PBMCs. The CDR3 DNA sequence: TGTGCCAGCAGCACCCTAGATAGCTCCTACAATGAGCAGTTCTTC. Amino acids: CASSTLDSSYNEQFF.